This paragraph reports one TCR beta chain. In the original processing: Cell counts per sample came from amplifying reference gene primers. Method: immunoSEQ multiplex PCR; TCRdb's copy keeps in-frame clones and lacks some. V, J and clone size are taken as reported in that table, and D and trimming were inferred from the DNA itself. Of nearly 80,000 clones listed, over 80% are singletons. Germline V lookup: CDR1 SGHVS, CDR2 FQNEAQ. The V and J ends lost 4 bases and 6 bases, in that order; junction bases with no gene match: 9. The CDR3 has 15 residues. This entry comes from a study of blood T cell repertoires in COVID-19. The wider study: The samples span acute and convalescent COVID-19 from the United States, Italy and Spain. Sample material is recorded as cDNA or gDNA derived from T cells, B-cell-depleted T cells, or PBMCs.

Sequenced material: peripheral blood. The source of this sequence is a man aged 50-60 years with acute or convalescent COVID-19. J is TRBJ2-5 and V is TRBV7-8; 9 bases map to TRBD1. The CDR3 region is CASSSPGQGRQTQYF. The CDR3 DNA sequence: TGTGCCAGCAGCTCACCGGGACAGGGCCGGCAGACCCAGTACTTC.